The subject of this entry is one T cell receptor (beta chain). The record originates from a study of technical replicates of blood from a few donors. Profiling relied on immunoSEQ multiplex PCR, and the TCRdb table lists in-frame clones only, not all of them. The table records tens of thousands of clones, 90% to 96% of them present only once. Sequenced: T cells isolated from PBMCs. The receptor was isolated from a human donor in good health.

Written as DNA, the CDR3 is TGTGCCAGCAGTCCACCGGGACAGGCGATTTTTTTGGATACGCAGTATTTT. It codes for CASSPPGQAIFLDTQYF. This chain uses TRBV25-1 with TRBJ2-3, with 8 bases aligning to TRBD1. This CDR3 has 17 amino acids. With 5 bases clipped from V and 6 bases from J, the junction kept 16 bases outside the gene matches. Germline V gene sequence: CDR1 MGHDK, CDR2 SYGVNS. The whole variable domain, remainder taken from reference TRBV25-1 and TRBJ2-3, is EADIYQTPRYLVIGTGKKITLECSQTMGHDKMYWYQQDPGMELHLIHYSYGVNSTEKGDLSSESTVSRIRTEHFPLTLESARPSHTSQYLCASSPPGQAIFLDTQYFGPGTRLTVL.